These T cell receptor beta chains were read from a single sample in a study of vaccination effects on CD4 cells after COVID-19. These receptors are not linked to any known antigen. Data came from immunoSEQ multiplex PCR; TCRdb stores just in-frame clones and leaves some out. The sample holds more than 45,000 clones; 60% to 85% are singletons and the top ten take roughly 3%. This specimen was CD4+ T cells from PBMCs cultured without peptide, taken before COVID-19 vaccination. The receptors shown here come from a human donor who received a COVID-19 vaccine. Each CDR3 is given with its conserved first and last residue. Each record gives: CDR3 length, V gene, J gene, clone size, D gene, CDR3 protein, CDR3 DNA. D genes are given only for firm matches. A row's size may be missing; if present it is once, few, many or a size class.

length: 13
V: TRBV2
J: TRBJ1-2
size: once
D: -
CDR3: CASSEMGADGYTF
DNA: TGTGCCAGCAGTGAAATGGGGGCGGATGGCTACACCTTC

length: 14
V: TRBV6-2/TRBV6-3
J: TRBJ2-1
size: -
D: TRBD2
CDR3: CASSYWEGYNEQFF
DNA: TGTGCCAGCAGTTACTGGGAGGGTTACAATGAGCAGTTCTTC

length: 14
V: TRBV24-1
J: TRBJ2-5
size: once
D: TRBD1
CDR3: CATSLGQGGETQYF
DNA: TGTGCCACCAGTTTGGGACAGGGAGGAGAGACCCAGTACTTC

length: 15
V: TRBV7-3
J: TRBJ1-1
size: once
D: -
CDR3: CASSFGGPLNTEAFF
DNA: TGTGCCAGCAGCTTTGGGGGACCCCTGAACACTGAAGCTTTCTTT

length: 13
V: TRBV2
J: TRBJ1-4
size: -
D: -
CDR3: CALRGRVDEKLFF
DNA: TGTGCCCTAAGGGGCAGGGTAGACGAAAAACTGTTTTTT

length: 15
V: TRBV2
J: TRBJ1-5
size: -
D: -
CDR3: CASSEALGGGQPQHF
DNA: TGTGCCAGCAGTGAAGCGCTAGGCGGGGGTCAGCCCCAGCATTTT

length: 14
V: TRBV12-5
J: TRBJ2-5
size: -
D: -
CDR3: CASGSGRDQETQYF
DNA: TGTGCTAGTGGTTCAGGCAGGGACCAAGAGACCCAGTACTTC

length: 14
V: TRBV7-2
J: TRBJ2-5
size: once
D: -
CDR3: CASSLAGVMETQYF
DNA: TGTGCCAGCAGCTTAGCGGGAGTGATGGAGACCCAGTACTTC

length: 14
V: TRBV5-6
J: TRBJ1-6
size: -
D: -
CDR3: CASSSKVSNSPLHF
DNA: TGTGCCAGCAGCTCCAAGGTTAGCAATTCACCCCTCCACTTT

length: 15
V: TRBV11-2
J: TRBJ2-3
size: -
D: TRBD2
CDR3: CARPTSGGGTDTQYF
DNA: TGTGCCCGCCCGACTAGCGGGGGTGGCACAGATACGCAGTATTTT

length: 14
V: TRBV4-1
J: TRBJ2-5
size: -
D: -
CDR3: CASSLTWTKETQYF
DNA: TGCGCCAGCAGCCTGACTTGGACCAAAGAGACCCAGTACTTC

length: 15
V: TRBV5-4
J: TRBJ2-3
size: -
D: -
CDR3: CASSLSPRSVDTQYF
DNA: TGTGCCAGCAGCCTCTCTCCAAGGTCGGTAGATACGCAGTATTTT

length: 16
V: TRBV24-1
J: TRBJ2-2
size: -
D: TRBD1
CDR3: CATSDSGTGFTGELFF
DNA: TGTGCCACCAGTGATTCCGGGACAGGGTTCACCGGGGAGCTGTTTTTT

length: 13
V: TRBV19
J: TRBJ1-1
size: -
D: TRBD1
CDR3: CASSKTGDTEAFF
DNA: TGTGCCAGTAGCAAAACAGGGGACACTGAAGCTTTCTTT

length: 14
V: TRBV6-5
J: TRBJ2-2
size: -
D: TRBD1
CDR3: CASRTGVRTGELFF
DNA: TGTGCCAGCAGAACAGGGGTGAGGACCGGGGAGCTGTTTTTT

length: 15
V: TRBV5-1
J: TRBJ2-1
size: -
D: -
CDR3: CASSDRKKPYNEQFF
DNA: TGCGCCAGCAGTGACAGGAAGAAGCCCTACAATGAGCAGTTCTTC

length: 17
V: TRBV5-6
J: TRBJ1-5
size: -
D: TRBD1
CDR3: CASSLATGGADLQPQHF
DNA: TGTGCCAGCAGCTTGGCGACAGGGGGCGCGGATCTCCAGCCCCAGCATTTT

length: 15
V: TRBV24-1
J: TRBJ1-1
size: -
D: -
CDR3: CATSDSGGALGEAFF
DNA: TGTGCCACCAGTGATTCGGGGGGCGCATTAGGTGAAGCTTTCTTT

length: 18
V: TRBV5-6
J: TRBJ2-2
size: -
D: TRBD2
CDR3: CASSFLLAVIQNTGELFF
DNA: TGTGCCAGCAGCTTTCTTCTAGCGGTAATTCAGAACACCGGGGAGCTGTTTTTT

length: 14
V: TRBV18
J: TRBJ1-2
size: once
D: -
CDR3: CASSPQGQLYGYTF
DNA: TGTGCCAGCTCACCACAGGGACAACTGTATGGCTACACCTTC

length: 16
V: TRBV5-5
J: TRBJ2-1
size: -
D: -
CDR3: CASSHDLMRGYNEQFF
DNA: TGTGCCAGCAGTCACGACCTGATGAGAGGCTACAATGAGCAGTTCTTC

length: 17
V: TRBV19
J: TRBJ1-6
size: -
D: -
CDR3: CASSISTSAVDNSPLHF
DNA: TGTGCCAGTAGTATCTCTACGAGCGCCGTCGATAATTCACCCCTCCACTTT

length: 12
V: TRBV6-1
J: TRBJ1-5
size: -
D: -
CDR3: CASSETHQPQHF
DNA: TGTGCCAGCAGTGAAACCCATCAGCCCCAGCATTTT

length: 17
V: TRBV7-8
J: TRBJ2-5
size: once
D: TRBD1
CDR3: CASSFRDRGRREETQYF
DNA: TGTGCCAGCAGCTTCCGGGACAGGGGGCGTAGGGAAGAGACCCAGTACTTC

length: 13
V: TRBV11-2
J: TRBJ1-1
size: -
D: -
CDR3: CASSLNGDLRAFF
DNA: TGTGCCAGCAGCTTAAATGGGGACCTTCGGGCTTTCTTT

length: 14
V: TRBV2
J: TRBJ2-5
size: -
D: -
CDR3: CASSGQSLQETQYF
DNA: TGTGCCAGCAGCGGACAGTCGTTGCAAGAGACCCAGTACTTC

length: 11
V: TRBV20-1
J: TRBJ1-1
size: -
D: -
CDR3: CSARDRVEAFF
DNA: TGCAGTGCTAGAGACAGGGTTGAGGCTTTCTTT

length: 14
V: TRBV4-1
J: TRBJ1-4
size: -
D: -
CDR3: CASSQAKGREKLFF
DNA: TGCGCCAGCAGCCAAGCAAAGGGTCGGGAAAAACTGTTTTTT

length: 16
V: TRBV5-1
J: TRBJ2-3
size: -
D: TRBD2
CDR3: CASSEGTSPGTDTQYF
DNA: TGCGCCAGCAGCGAAGGGACTAGCCCCGGTACAGATACGCAGTATTTT

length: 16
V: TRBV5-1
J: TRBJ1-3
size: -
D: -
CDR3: CASSSGQGISGNTIYF
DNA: TGCGCCAGCAGCTCGGGACAAGGCATCTCTGGAAACACCATATATTTT

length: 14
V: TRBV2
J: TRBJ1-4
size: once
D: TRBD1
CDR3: CASREDRGFEKLFF
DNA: TGTGCCAGCAGGGAAGACAGGGGTTTTGAAAAACTGTTTTTT

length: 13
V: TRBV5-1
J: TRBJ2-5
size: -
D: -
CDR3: CASSLDSSETQYF
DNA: TGCGCCAGCAGCCTCGACAGTTCAGAGACCCAGTACTTC

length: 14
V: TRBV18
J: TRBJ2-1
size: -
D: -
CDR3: CASSLQGTYNEQFF
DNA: TGTGCCAGCTCACTACAGGGCACCTACAATGAGCAGTTCTTC